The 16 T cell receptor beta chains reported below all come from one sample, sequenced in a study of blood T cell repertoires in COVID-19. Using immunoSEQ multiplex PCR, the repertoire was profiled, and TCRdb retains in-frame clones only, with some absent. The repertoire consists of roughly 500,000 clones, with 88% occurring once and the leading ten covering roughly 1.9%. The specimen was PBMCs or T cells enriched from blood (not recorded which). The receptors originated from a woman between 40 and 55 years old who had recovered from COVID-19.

CDR3 in DNA: TGCGCCAGCTCCGCTGGAGCCTCACAAGAGACCCAGTACTTC. It is translated as CASSAGASQETQYF. V and J are TRBV5-1 and TRBJ2-5; D not resolved. V was pared by 7 bases and J by 2 bases, with 15 bases between. Germline assignment: CDR1 SGHRS and CDR2 YFSETQ. The CDR3 is 14 amino acids.

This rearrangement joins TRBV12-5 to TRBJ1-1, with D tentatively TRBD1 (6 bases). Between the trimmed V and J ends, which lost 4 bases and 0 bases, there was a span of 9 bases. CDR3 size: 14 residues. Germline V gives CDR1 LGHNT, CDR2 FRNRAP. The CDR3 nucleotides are TGTGCTAGTGGTTCTCAGGGGCTGAACACTGAAGCTTTCTTT. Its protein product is CASGSQGLNTEAFF.

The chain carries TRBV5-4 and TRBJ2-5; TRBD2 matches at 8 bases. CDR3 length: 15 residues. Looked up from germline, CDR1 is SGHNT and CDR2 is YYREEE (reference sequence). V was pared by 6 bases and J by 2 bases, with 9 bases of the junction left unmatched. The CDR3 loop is CASTLGGRQQETQYF. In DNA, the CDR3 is TGTGCCAGCACCTTAGGCGGGAGGCAACAAGAGACCCAGTACTTC.

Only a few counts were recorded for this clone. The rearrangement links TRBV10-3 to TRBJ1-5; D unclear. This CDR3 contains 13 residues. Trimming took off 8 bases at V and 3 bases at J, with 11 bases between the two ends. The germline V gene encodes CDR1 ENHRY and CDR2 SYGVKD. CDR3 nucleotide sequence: TGTGCCATCCGTGCAGTTCCCAATCAGCCCCAGCATTTT. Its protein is CAIRAVPNQPQHF.

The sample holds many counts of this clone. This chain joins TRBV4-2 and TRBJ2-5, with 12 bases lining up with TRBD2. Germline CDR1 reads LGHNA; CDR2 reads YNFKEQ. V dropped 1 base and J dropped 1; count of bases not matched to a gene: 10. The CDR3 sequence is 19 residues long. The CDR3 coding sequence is TGTGCCAGCAGCCAAGGAAATCCGGGACTAGCGGGCGCCCAAGAGACCCAGTACTTC. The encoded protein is CASSQGNPGLAGAQETQYF.

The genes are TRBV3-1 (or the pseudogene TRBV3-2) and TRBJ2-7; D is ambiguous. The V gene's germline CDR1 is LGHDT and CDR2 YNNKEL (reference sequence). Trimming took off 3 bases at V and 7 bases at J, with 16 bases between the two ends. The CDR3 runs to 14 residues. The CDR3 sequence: CASSHERSLGEQYF. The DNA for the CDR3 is TGTGCCAGCAGCCATGAGAGGAGCTTGGGTGAGCAGTACTTC.

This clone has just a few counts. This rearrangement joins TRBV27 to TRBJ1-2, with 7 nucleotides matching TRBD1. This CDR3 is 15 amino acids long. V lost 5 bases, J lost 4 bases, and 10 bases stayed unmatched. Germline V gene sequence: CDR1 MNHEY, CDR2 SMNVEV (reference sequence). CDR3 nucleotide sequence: TGTGCCAGCAGTCCGCAGGGGGTGGGGGGCTATGGCTACACCTTC. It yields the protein CASSPQGVGGYGYTF.

The CDR3 here is CASSSRSANYGYTF. The CDR3 coding sequence is TGTGCCAGCAGCTCCAGGTCAGCTAACTATGGCTACACCTTC. The gene calls are TRBV3-1 (or the pseudogene TRBV3-2) and TRBJ1-2, with unresolved D. V lost 5 bases, J lost 0 bases, and 10 bases lay in between. The CDR3 extends over 14 amino acids. From germline, CDR1 is LGHDT and CDR2 YNNKEL (reference sequence).

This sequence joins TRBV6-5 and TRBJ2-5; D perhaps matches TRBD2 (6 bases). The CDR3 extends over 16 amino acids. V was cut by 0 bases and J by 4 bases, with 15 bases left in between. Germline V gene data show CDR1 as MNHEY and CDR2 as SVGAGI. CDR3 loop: CASSYSGQLRGETQYF. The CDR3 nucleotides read TGTGCCAGCAGTTACTCTGGGCAGCTGCGGGGAGAGACCCAGTACTTC.

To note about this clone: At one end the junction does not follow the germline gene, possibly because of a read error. The CDR3: CASSPPPSSLATNEKLFF. As DNA, the CDR3 is TGCGCCAGCAGCCCCCCCCCGAGCAGTCTCGCAACTAATGAGAAACTGTTTTTT. V and J are TRBV4-3 and TRBJ1-4; D is unresolved. CDR1 LGHNA and CDR2 YSLEER come from the germline V gene. The CDR3 contains 18 residues.

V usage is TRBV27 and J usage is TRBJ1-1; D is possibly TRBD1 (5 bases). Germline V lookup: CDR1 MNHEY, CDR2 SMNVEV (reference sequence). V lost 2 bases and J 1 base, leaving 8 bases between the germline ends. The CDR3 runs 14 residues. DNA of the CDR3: TGTGCCAGCAGTTTACTCGGGGGGAACACTGAAGCTTTCTTT. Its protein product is CASSLLGGNTEAFF.

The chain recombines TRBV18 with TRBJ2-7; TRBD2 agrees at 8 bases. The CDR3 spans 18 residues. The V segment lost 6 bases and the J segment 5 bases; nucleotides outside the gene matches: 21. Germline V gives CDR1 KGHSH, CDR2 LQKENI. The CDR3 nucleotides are TGTGCCAGCTCCCCGCCAAGACGATCAGCGGGAGAGAATGACGAGCAGTACTTC. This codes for CASSPPRRSAGENDEQYF.

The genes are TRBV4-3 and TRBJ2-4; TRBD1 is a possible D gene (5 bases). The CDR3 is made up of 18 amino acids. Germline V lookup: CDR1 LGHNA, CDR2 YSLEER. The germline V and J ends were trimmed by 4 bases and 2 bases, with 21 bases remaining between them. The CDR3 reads CASSPSLVQGPSKNIQYF. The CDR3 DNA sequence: TGCGCCAGCAGCCCCTCCTTAGTTCAGGGTCCATCCAAAAACATTCAGTACTTC.

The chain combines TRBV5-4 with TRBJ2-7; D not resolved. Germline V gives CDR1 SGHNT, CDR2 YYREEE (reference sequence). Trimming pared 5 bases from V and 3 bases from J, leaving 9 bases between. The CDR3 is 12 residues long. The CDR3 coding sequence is TGTGCCAGCAGTTTTAACAACTACGAGCAGTACTTC. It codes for CASSFNNYEQYF.

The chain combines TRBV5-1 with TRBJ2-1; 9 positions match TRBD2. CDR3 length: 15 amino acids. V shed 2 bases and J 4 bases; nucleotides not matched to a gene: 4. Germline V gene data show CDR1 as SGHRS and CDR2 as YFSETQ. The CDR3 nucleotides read TGCGCCAGCAGCTTTGCGGGAGGGATATACAATGAGCAGTTCTTC. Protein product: CASSFAGGIYNEQFF.

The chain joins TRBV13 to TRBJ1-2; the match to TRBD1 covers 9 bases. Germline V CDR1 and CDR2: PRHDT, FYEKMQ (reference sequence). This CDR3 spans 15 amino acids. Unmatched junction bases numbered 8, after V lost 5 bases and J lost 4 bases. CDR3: CASSPWDRAGYGYTF. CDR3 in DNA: TGTGCCAGCAGCCCATGGGACAGGGCGGGCTATGGCTACACCTTC.